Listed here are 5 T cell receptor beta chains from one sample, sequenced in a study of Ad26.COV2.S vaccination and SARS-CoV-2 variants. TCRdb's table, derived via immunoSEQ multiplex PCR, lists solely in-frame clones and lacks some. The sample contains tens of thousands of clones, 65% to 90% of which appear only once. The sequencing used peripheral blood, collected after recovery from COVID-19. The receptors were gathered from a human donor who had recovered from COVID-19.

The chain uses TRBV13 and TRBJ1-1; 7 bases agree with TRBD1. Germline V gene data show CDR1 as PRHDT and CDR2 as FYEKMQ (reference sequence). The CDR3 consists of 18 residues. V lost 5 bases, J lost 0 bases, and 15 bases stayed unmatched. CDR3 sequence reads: CASSPEGRQGAMNTEAFF. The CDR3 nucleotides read TGTGCCAGCAGCCCGGAGGGCCGACAGGGCGCAATGAACACTGAAGCTTTCTTT.

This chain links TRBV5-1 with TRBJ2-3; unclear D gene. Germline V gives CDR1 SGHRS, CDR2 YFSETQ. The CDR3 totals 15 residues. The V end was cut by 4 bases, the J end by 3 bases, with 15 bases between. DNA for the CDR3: TGCGCCAGCAGCCTTGACGCGTCGAGAACAGATACGCAGTATTTT. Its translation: CASSLDASRTDTQYF.

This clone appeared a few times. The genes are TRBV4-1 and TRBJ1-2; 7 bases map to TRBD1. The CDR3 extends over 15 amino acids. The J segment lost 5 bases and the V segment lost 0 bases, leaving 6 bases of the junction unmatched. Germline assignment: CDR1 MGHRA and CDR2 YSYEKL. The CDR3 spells CASSQDETGRYGYTF. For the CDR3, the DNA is TGCGCCAGCAGCCAAGATGAGACAGGGAGATATGGCTACACCTTC.

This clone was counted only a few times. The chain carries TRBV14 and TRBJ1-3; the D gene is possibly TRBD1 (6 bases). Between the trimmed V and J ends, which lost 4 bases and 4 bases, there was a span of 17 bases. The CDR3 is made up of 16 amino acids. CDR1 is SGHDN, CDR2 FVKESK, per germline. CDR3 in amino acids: CASSPLGTIGGNTIYF. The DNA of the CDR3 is TGTGCCAGCAGCCCTTTGGGGACAATAGGAGGAAACACCATATATTTT.

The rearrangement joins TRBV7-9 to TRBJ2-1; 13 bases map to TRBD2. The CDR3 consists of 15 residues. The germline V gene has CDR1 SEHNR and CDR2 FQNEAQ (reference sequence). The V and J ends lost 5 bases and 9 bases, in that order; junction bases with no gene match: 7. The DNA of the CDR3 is TGTGCCAGCAGCGCGGGACTAGCGGGACGGGGTGAGCAGTTCTTC. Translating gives CASSAGLAGRGEQFF.